This is a list of T cell receptor beta chains from one sample in a study of T cells in Graves' hyperthyroidism and ophthalmopathy. Via MiXCR, TCRdb re-called the multiplex PCR reads, giving one row per CDR3 protein. The table lists more than 350,000 distinct CDR3 sequences, 15% of them singletons. The specimen was blood. The receptors originated from a woman aged 25-40 years with Graves' hyperthyroidism. Both conserved end residues are part of each CDR3. The D gene is left open where the match is weak. The size field is filled for only some rows; it gives once, few, many or a size class.

CDR3aa: CASSQDFNFGNQPQHF
CDR3nt: TGTGCCAGCAGTCAAGACTTTAACTTCGGCAATCAGCCCCAGCATTTT
abundance: -
len: 16
j_gene: TRBJ1-5
d_gene: -
v_gene: TRBV28

CDR3aa: CASSFPQGRKNTGELFF
CDR3nt: TGTGCCAGCAGCTTCCCACAGGGGAGGAAGAACACCGGGGAGCTGTTTTTT
abundance: many
len: 17
j_gene: TRBJ2-2
d_gene: -
v_gene: TRBV7-4

CDR3aa: CASSVGTVEKLFF
CDR3nt: TGTGCCAGCAGTGTGGGGACGGTGGAAAAACTGTTTTTT
abundance: many
len: 13
j_gene: TRBJ1-4
d_gene: -
v_gene: TRBV2

CDR3aa: CASSTGLAGVYNEQFF
CDR3nt: TGTGCCAGTAGTACAGGACTAGCGGGAGTCTACAATGAGCAGTTCTTC
abundance: -
len: 16
j_gene: TRBJ2-1
d_gene: TRBD2
v_gene: TRBV19

CDR3aa: CASSQVPVYGYTF
CDR3nt: TGCGCCAGCAGCCAAGTCCCGGTCTATGGCTACACCTTC
abundance: few
len: 13
j_gene: TRBJ1-2
d_gene: -
v_gene: TRBV4-1

CDR3aa: CASSLLRADDTQYF
CDR3nt: TGTGCCAGCAGCTTACTACGCGCTGACGATACGCAGTATTTT
abundance: few
len: 14
j_gene: TRBJ2-3
d_gene: -
v_gene: TRBV7-9

CDR3aa: CATSDQTSGRIYEQFF
CDR3nt: TGTGCCACCAGTGACCAGACTAGCGGGAGAATCTATGAGCAGTTCTTC
abundance: -
len: 16
j_gene: TRBJ2-1
d_gene: TRBD2
v_gene: TRBV24-1

CDR3aa: CASSLRRSRDREDEQYF
CDR3nt: TGTGCCAGCAGTTTACGTCGGTCCCGGGACAGGGAGGACGAGCAGTACTTC
abundance: many
len: 17
j_gene: TRBJ2-7
d_gene: TRBD1
v_gene: TRBV28

CDR3aa: CASSQDGHQETQYF
CDR3nt: TGCGCCAGCAGCCAAGATGGACACCAAGAGACCCAGTACTTC
abundance: few
len: 14
j_gene: TRBJ2-5
d_gene: -
v_gene: TRBV4-1

CDR3aa: CASSRGREQFF
CDR3nt: TGTGCCAGCAGCAGGGGGCGTGAGCAGTTCTTC
abundance: -
len: 11
j_gene: TRBJ2-1
d_gene: TRBD1
v_gene: TRBV28

CDR3aa: CASRKTGTSGSVKSGELFF
CDR3nt: TGTGCCAGCAGGAAAACCGGGACTAGCGGGAGTGTTAAGTCCGGGGAGCTGTTTTTT
abundance: -
len: 19
j_gene: TRBJ2-2
d_gene: TRBD2
v_gene: TRBV6-2/TRBV6-3

CDR3aa: CASNPERTDTQYF
CDR3nt: TGCGCCAGCAACCCCGAGCGCACAGATACGCAGTATTTT
abundance: -
len: 13
j_gene: TRBJ2-3
d_gene: -
v_gene: TRBV5-1

CDR3aa: CASSSDRRLGETQYF
CDR3nt: TGTGCCAGCTCTTCCGACAGGCGCCTGGGGGAGACCCAGTACTTC
abundance: many
len: 15
j_gene: TRBJ2-5
d_gene: -
v_gene: TRBV18

CDR3aa: CSARDSGTSNQPQHF
CDR3nt: TGCAGTGCTAGAGATTCGGGCACGAGCAATCAGCCCCAGCATTTT
abundance: many
len: 15
j_gene: TRBJ1-5
d_gene: -
v_gene: TRBV20-1

CDR3aa: CASSPGGAAPYEQYF
CDR3nt: TGTGCCAGCAGCCCTGGGGGGGCTGCCCCCTACGAGCAGTACTTC
abundance: many
len: 15
j_gene: TRBJ2-7
d_gene: -
v_gene: TRBV7-9

CDR3aa: CSARSGRDDEQYF
CDR3nt: TGCAGTGCCCGTAGCGGGAGGGACGACGAGCAGTACTTC
abundance: few
len: 13
j_gene: TRBJ2-7
d_gene: TRBD2
v_gene: TRBV20-1

CDR3aa: CAITKGLAGVNEQFF
CDR3nt: TGTGCCATCACCAAGGGACTAGCGGGAGTCAATGAGCAGTTCTTC
abundance: -
len: 15
j_gene: TRBJ2-1
d_gene: TRBD2
v_gene: TRBV10-3

CDR3aa: CASSSSDQPQHF
CDR3nt: -
abundance: few
len: 12
j_gene: TRBJ1-5
d_gene: -
v_gene: TRBV12-3/TRBV12-4

CDR3aa: CSARNLRGTGETQYF
CDR3nt: TGCAGTGCTAGAAACCTCAGAGGGACTGGGGAGACCCAGTACTTC
abundance: -
len: 15
j_gene: TRBJ2-5
d_gene: -
v_gene: TRBV20-1

CDR3aa: CSAIEDTTYEQYF
CDR3nt: TGCAGTGCCATCGAGGACACCACCTACGAGCAGTACTTC
abundance: -
len: 13
j_gene: TRBJ2-7
d_gene: -
v_gene: TRBV20-1

CDR3aa: CASSYDVGNSNQPQHF
CDR3nt: TGTGCCAGCAGTTACGATGTAGGGAACAGCAATCAGCCCCAGCATTTT
abundance: few
len: 16
j_gene: TRBJ1-5
d_gene: -
v_gene: TRBV6-2/TRBV6-3

CDR3aa: CASSLGTGWGTRDGYTF
CDR3nt: TGTGCCAGCAGCTTAGGAACAGGGTGGGGGACTAGGGATGGCTACACCTTC
abundance: many
len: 17
j_gene: TRBJ1-2
d_gene: -
v_gene: TRBV7-2

CDR3aa: CASTERGYTEAFF
CDR3nt: TGTGCCAGCACGGAGCGAGGTTACACTGAAGCTTTCTTT
abundance: -
len: 13
j_gene: TRBJ1-1
d_gene: -
v_gene: TRBV25-1

CDR3aa: CASSRGSGANVLTF
CDR3nt: TGTGCCAGCAGCAGGGGTTCTGGGGCCAACGTCCTGACTTTC
abundance: many
len: 14
j_gene: TRBJ2-6
d_gene: -
v_gene: TRBV12-3/TRBV12-4

CDR3aa: CASSLSGVGSGNTIYF
CDR3nt: TGTGCCAGCAGTTTATCAGGGGTCGGCTCTGGAAACACCATATATTTT
abundance: -
len: 16
j_gene: TRBJ1-3
d_gene: -
v_gene: TRBV27

CDR3aa: CASSYERGQETQYF
CDR3nt: TGTGCCAGCAGTTACGAGCGGGGTCAAGAGACCCAGTACTTC
abundance: many
len: 14
j_gene: TRBJ2-5
d_gene: TRBD2
v_gene: TRBV6-6

CDR3aa: CASSMGEGSEQYF
CDR3nt: TGCGCCAGCAGCATGGGGGAGGGCTCCGAGCAGTACTTC
abundance: -
len: 13
j_gene: TRBJ2-7
d_gene: TRBD2
v_gene: TRBV5-1

CDR3aa: CASTSPSGANVLTF
CDR3nt: TGTGCCAGCACCTCGCCCTCTGGGGCCAACGTCCTGACTTTC
abundance: -
len: 14
j_gene: TRBJ2-6
d_gene: -
v_gene: TRBV28

CDR3aa: CASSLRFEGGDTQYF
CDR3nt: TGTGCCAGCAGCTTACGGTTCGAGGGAGGAGATACGCAGTATTTT
abundance: few
len: 15
j_gene: TRBJ2-3
d_gene: -
v_gene: TRBV7-9

CDR3aa: CASSYRDGGYTF
CDR3nt: TGTGCCAGCAGCTACAGGGATGGTGGCTACACCTTC
abundance: many
len: 12
j_gene: TRBJ1-2
d_gene: -
v_gene: TRBV11-2

CDR3aa: CASSSIADTQYF
CDR3nt: TGTGCCAGCAGCTCCATCGCAGATACGCAGTATTTT
abundance: -
len: 12
j_gene: TRBJ2-3
d_gene: -
v_gene: TRBV12-3/TRBV12-4

CDR3aa: CASSDRGTGELFF
CDR3nt: TGTGCCAGCAGTGATCGGGGCACCGGGGAGCTGTTTTTT
abundance: few
len: 13
j_gene: TRBJ2-2
d_gene: -
v_gene: TRBV2

CDR3aa: CASSLPGTHNSPLHF
CDR3nt: TGTGCCAGCAGTTTACCAGGGACCCATAATTCACCCCTCCACTTT
abundance: few
len: 15
j_gene: TRBJ1-6
d_gene: -
v_gene: TRBV28

CDR3aa: CASSQFLGTNEQFF
CDR3nt: TGTGCCAGCAGCCAGTTCCTAGGAACCAATGAGCAGTTCTTC
abundance: -
len: 14
j_gene: TRBJ2-1
d_gene: -
v_gene: TRBV3-1

CDR3aa: CATPTSGSNEQFF
CDR3nt: TGTGCCACCCCGACTAGCGGGAGCAATGAGCAGTTCTTC
abundance: few
len: 13
j_gene: TRBJ2-1
d_gene: TRBD2
v_gene: TRBV24-1

CDR3aa: CASSYPGRAYEQYF
CDR3nt: TGTGCCAGCAGTTACCCAGGGAGGGCCTACGAGCAGTACTTC
abundance: many
len: 14
j_gene: TRBJ2-7
d_gene: TRBD2
v_gene: TRBV27

CDR3aa: CASSDEFRGSVGYTF
CDR3nt: TGTGCCAGCAGCGATGAATTTCGGGGATCTGTAGGCTACACCTTC
abundance: many
len: 15
j_gene: TRBJ1-2
d_gene: -
v_gene: TRBV25-1

CDR3aa: CASSLGILAGGELEETQYF
CDR3nt: TGTGCCAGCAGCTTAGGTATACTAGCGGGAGGGGAGCTTGAAGAGACCCAGTACTTC
abundance: many
len: 19
j_gene: TRBJ2-5
d_gene: TRBD2
v_gene: TRBV7-9

CDR3aa: CASSGDRSSGNTIYF
CDR3nt: TGTGCCAGCAGTGGGGATAGGAGCTCTGGAAACACCATATATTTT
abundance: -
len: 15
j_gene: TRBJ1-3
d_gene: -
v_gene: TRBV2

CDR3aa: CASSTYGTAAQYEKLFF
CDR3nt: TGTGCCAGCAGCACCTATGGGACTGCGGCGCAATATGAAAAACTGTTTTTT
abundance: -
len: 17
j_gene: TRBJ1-4
d_gene: -
v_gene: TRBV28

CDR3aa: CASSSGQTQETQYF
CDR3nt: TGTGCCAGCAGCTCAGGGCAGACTCAAGAGACCCAGTACTTC
abundance: few
len: 14
j_gene: TRBJ2-5
d_gene: -
v_gene: TRBV27

CDR3aa: CASSLDAGRETQYF
CDR3nt: TGTGCCAGCAGCTTGGACGCAGGGCGGGAGACCCAGTACTTC
abundance: many
len: 14
j_gene: TRBJ2-5
d_gene: -
v_gene: TRBV7-2

CDR3aa: CSARDSLLAAYNEQFF
CDR3nt: TGCAGTGCTAGAGATAGTTTACTAGCGGCTTACAATGAGCAGTTCTTC
abundance: many
len: 16
j_gene: TRBJ2-1
d_gene: TRBD2
v_gene: TRBV20-1

CDR3aa: CASSAMGGSSYNEQFF
CDR3nt: TGTGCCAGCAGCGCCATGGGCGGGAGCTCCTACAATGAGCAGTTCTTC
abundance: once
len: 16
j_gene: TRBJ2-1
d_gene: TRBD2
v_gene: TRBV9

CDR3aa: CASSLDPSGSGGEQFF
CDR3nt: TGCGCCAGCAGCTTGGACCCTAGCGGGAGTGGCGGTGAGCAGTTCTTC
abundance: few
len: 16
j_gene: TRBJ2-1
d_gene: TRBD2
v_gene: TRBV5-1

CDR3aa: CSARSTTSGTMDTEAFF
CDR3nt: TGCAGTGCTAGATCTACAACCTCCGGGACTATGGACACTGAAGCTTTCTTT
abundance: -
len: 17
j_gene: TRBJ1-1
d_gene: -
v_gene: TRBV20-1

CDR3aa: CASSFLDGSYEQYF
CDR3nt: TGTGCCAGCAGTTTCCTAGACGGTTCCTACGAGCAGTACTTC
abundance: many
len: 14
j_gene: TRBJ2-7
d_gene: -
v_gene: TRBV6-1

CDR3aa: CAISDPGLATGTHRDTQYF
CDR3nt: TGTGCCATCAGTGACCCTGGGCTAGCCACGGGTACTCACAGGGATACGCAGTATTTT
abundance: few
len: 19
j_gene: TRBJ2-3
d_gene: -
v_gene: TRBV10-3

CDR3aa: CSASILQGREQYF
CDR3nt: TGCAGTGCTAGTATTTTACAGGGGCGAGAGCAGTACTTC
abundance: many
len: 13
j_gene: TRBJ2-7
d_gene: TRBD1
v_gene: TRBV20-1

CDR3aa: CATRTGLGYTF
CDR3nt: TGTGCCACCCGGACAGGGTTAGGCTACACCTTC
abundance: few
len: 11
j_gene: TRBJ1-2
d_gene: TRBD1
v_gene: TRBV28

CDR3aa: CSAGGGGETQYF
CDR3nt: TGCAGTGCTGGGGGGGGCGGAGAGACCCAGTACTTC
abundance: -
len: 12
j_gene: TRBJ2-5
d_gene: -
v_gene: TRBV20-1